A selection of T cell receptor beta chains follows, all from one sample in a study of T cell repertoires in ileal Crohn's disease. Sequencing was performed with immunoSEQ multiplex PCR; in TCRdb, only in-frame clones are kept and a portion is missing. Among some 2,100 clones listed, approximately 86% were seen once. The source material was ileal tissue. These receptor sequences come from an adult with Crohn's disease. The CDR3 runs from the conserved cysteine through the conserved F or W. D genes are given only for firm matches. Not all rows give a size; the values are once, few, many and, for expanded clones, a class.

>TRBJ1-1|TRBV7-8|NA|NA
CASSLGRNTEAFF
TGTGCCAGCAGCTTAGGGAGGAACACTGAAGCTTTCTTT
>TRBJ1-1|TRBV19|TRBD1|NA
CASSSTGTGTLNTEAFF
TGTGCCAGTAGTTCTACCGGGACAGGGACGTTGAACACTGAAGCTTTCTTT
>TRBJ1-1|TRBV4-3|TRBD1|NA
CASSQDQDRGREAFF
TGCGCCAGCAGCCAAGATCAGGACAGGGGACGTGAAGCTTTCTTT
>TRBJ2-1|TRBV29-1|NA|NA
CSVPVGSSYNEQFF
TGCAGCGTTCCGGTAGGTAGCTCCTACAATGAGCAGTTCTTC
>TRBJ2-5|TRBV9|TRBD2|NA
CASSVDSGRGETQYF
TGTGCCAGCAGCGTAGATAGCGGGAGGGGAGAGACCCAGTACTTC
>TRBJ2-5|TRBV7-7|NA|NA
CASSLGTRETQYF
TGTGCTAGCAGCCTCGGGACACGGGAGACCCAGTACTTC
>TRBJ2-5|TRBV29-1|NA|few
CSGLEQETQYF
TGCAGCGGGCTAGAGCAAGAGACCCAGTACTTC
>TRBJ2-7|TRBV4-2|NA|NA
CASSIGPSNEQYF
TGTGCCAGCAGCATCGGGCCGAGTAACGAGCAGTACTTC
>TRBJ1-6|TRBV19|NA|NA
CASSIWGSQGSPLHF
TGTGCCAGTAGTATATGGGGCAGTCAAGGTTCACCCCTCCACTTT
>TRBJ1-2|TRBV7-9|TRBD1|NA
CASSQRDREGYGYTF
TGTGCCAGCAGCCAACGGGACAGGGAGGGCTATGGCTACACCTTC
>TRBJ2-3|TRBV5-1|NA|NA
CASSLGGAVFTDTQYF
TGCGCCAGCAGCTTAGGGGGGGCCGTTTTTACAGATACGCAGTATTTT
>TRBJ2-7|TRBV12-5|NA|NA
CASGYGQRGTYEQYF
TGTGCTAGTGGTTACGGACAGAGAGGGACCTACGAGCAGTACTTC
>TRBJ1-2|TRBV7-9|NA|NA
CASSPSSRDYGYTF
TGTGCCAGCAGCCCCAGCAGTAGGGACTATGGCTACACCTTC
>TRBJ2-2|TRBV5-1|TRBD2|once
CASSLVGAGVNTGELFF
TGCGCCAGCAGCTTGGTTGGGGCGGGAGTGAACACCGGGGAGCTGTTTTTT
>TRBJ2-3|TRBV6-6|NA|NA
CASSYLGGVADTQYF
TGTGCCAGCAGTTATCTGGGCGGGGTGGCAGATACGCAGTATTTT
>TRBJ1-2|TRBV7-2|TRBD1|NA
CASSLGPGGDYGYTF
TGTGCCAGCAGCTTAGGACCAGGGGGTGACTATGGCTACACCTTC
>TRBJ2-2|TRBV11-2|TRBD1|NA
CASSLEPGQGNTGELFF
TGTGCCAGCAGCTTAGAACCGGGACAGGGGAACACCGGGGAGCTGTTTTTT
>TRBJ2-1|TRBV11-2|NA|NA
CASSLEPVNEQFF
TGTGCCAGCAGCTTAGAGCCGGTCAATGAGCAGTTCTTC
>TRBJ1-2|TRBV18|NA|NA
CASSPPTASKGYTF
TGTGCCAGCTCACCACCGACAGCTTCTAAGGGCTACACCTTC
>TRBJ1-3|TRBV5-1|NA|once
CASSLAGDTIYF
TGCGCCAGCAGCTTGGCGGGAGACACCATATATTTT
>TRBJ2-7|TRBV25-1|TRBD2|NA
CATSAFGLAGYEQYF
TGTGCTACATCGGCCTTTGGTCTAGCGGGCTACGAGCAGTACTTC
>TRBJ2-7|TRBV7-2|TRBD1|NA
CASSLSGGAYEQYF
TGTGCCAGCAGCCTATCAGGGGGCGCTTACGAGCAGTACTTC
>TRBJ2-7|TRBV29-1|NA|few
CSVEGQNVNEQYF
TGCAGCGTTGAGGGCCAGAATGTCAACGAGCAGTACTTC
>TRBJ2-7|TRBV4-2|NA|NA
CASSPHAEGVYEQYF
TGTGCCAGCAGCCCCCACGCAGAGGGAGTTTACGAGCAGTACTTC
>TRBJ1-6|TRBV10-3|NA|NA
CAMREGTLGSPLHF
TGTGCCATGAGAGAAGGGACCCTGGGTTCACCCCTCCACTTT
>TRBJ1-1|TRBV6-4|TRBD1|NA
CASRPQGGSSNTEAFF
TGTGCCAGCAGACCCCAGGGGGGCTCCTCGAACACTGAAGCTTTCTTT
>TRBJ2-2|TRBV7-2|NA|NA
CASSLLGGSNTGELFF
TGTGCCAGCAGCTTATTGGGGGGTTCGAACACCGGGGAGCTGTTTTTT
>TRBJ2-7|TRBV10-3|NA|NA
CAISERVGADEQYF
TGTGCCATCAGTGAAAGGGTCGGGGCGGACGAGCAGTACTTC
>TRBJ1-3|TRBV7-2|NA|NA
CASSLAYGDGNTIYF
TGTGCCAGCAGCTTGGCCTACGGGGATGGAAACACCATATATTTT
>TRBJ1-2|TRBV7-2|NA|once
CASSAGPRTGYGYTF
TGTGCCAGCAGCGCAGGGCCACGTACAGGGTACGGCTACACCTTC
>TRBJ1-4|TRBV4-3|NA|NA
CASSQEPQINEKLFF
TGCGCCAGCAGCCAAGAACCGCAGATAAATGAAAAACTGTTTTTT
>TRBJ2-1|TRBV15|TRBD2|NA
CATSRLADAYNEQFF
TGTGCCACCAGTAGACTAGCGGACGCCTACAATGAGCAGTTCTTC
>TRBJ2-5|TRBV13|NA|NA
CASSSTTKEETQYF
TGTGCCAGCAGCTCCACGACGAAAGAAGAGACCCAGTACTTC
>TRBJ2-3|TRBV7-2|NA|NA
CASRLQGTDTQYF
TGTGCCAGCAGACTACAGGGCACAGATACGCAGTATTTT
>TRBJ2-5|TRBV7-2|TRBD2|once
CASSFTSGGTQETQYF
TGTGCCAGCAGCTTTACTAGCGGGGGCACACAAGAGACCCAGTACTTC
>TRBJ2-3|TRBV4-1|NA|few
CASSETGPGGDTQYF
TGCGCCAGCAGCGAGACAGGCCCAGGGGGGGATACGCAGTATTTT
>TRBJ1-2|TRBV18|NA|NA
CASSPPGRDGYTF
TGTGCCAGCTCACCCCCGGGGAGGGATGGCTACACCTTC
>TRBJ1-2|TRBV25-1|TRBD1|NA
CASSGDRGGYTF
TGTGCCAGCAGTGGAGACAGGGGAGGCTACACCTTC
>TRBJ1-4|TRBV2|TRBD1|NA
CASRRTGQINSNEKLFF
TGTGCCAGCAGGCGGACGGGACAGATAAATTCTAATGAAAAACTGTTTTTT
>TRBJ2-3|TRBV6-1|NA|NA
CASSGVSGSSTDTQYF
TGTGCCAGCAGTGGTGTGAGCGGGTCTAGCACAGATACGCAGTATTTT
>TRBJ2-3|TRBV12-1|NA|NA
CASSLAPNGGIITDTQYF
TGTGCCAGCAGCTTGGCACCAAACGGGGGAATAATCACAGATACGCAGTATTTT
>TRBJ2-1|TRBV5-6|TRBD2|once
CASSLEVLAGAGNEQFF
TGTGCCAGCAGCTTGGAGGTTCTAGCGGGAGCTGGAAATGAGCAGTTCTTC
>TRBJ2-3|TRBV9|TRBD2|NA
CASSVALAGVLDTQYF
TGTGCCAGCAGCGTAGCGCTAGCGGGAGTTCTGGATACGCAGTATTTT
>TRBJ2-7|TRBV18|TRBD1|NA
CASATGTFYEQYF
TGTGCCAGTGCGACAGGGACATTCTACGAGCAGTACTTC
>TRBJ2-3|TRBV7-2|NA|NA
CASSLGTGTSQYF
TGTGCCAGCAGCTTAGGAACCGGGACCTCGCAGTATTTT
>TRBJ2-2|TRBV5-1|NA|NA
CASSSSRDITGELFF
TGCGCCAGCAGCTCGTCCCGGGACATTACCGGGGAGCTGTTTTTT
>TRBJ2-6|TRBV30|NA|NA
CAWSNSGNGANVLTF
TGTGCCTGGAGTAACAGCGGTAATGGGGCCAACGTCCTGACTTTC
>TRBJ2-7|TRBV6-6|TRBD2|NA
CASSLAGGSYEQYF
TGTGCCAGCAGTCTAGCGGGAGGGTCCTACGAGCAGTACTTC
>TRBJ2-3|TRBV9|TRBD2|NA
CASSVEASGSPQYF
TGTGCCAGCAGCGTAGAGGCTAGCGGGAGTCCGCAGTATTTT
>TRBJ1-1|TRBV10-1|NA|NA
CASSLTGNTEAFF
TGCGCCAGCAGTCTGACAGGGAACACTGAAGCTTTCTTT
>TRBJ1-2|TRBV6-6|NA|NA
CASTYVEPSNYGYTF
TGTGCCAGCACCTATGTGGAGCCCTCTAACTATGGCTACACCTTC
>TRBJ1-4|TRBV5-1|TRBD1|NA
CASSPSTGANEKLFF
TGCGCCAGCAGCCCATCGACAGGGGCTAATGAAAAACTGTTTTTT
>TRBJ1-2|TRBV4-2|NA|NA
CASSQGEGGNYGYTF
TGTGCCAGCAGCCAAGGCGAAGGGGGTAACTATGGCTACACCTTC